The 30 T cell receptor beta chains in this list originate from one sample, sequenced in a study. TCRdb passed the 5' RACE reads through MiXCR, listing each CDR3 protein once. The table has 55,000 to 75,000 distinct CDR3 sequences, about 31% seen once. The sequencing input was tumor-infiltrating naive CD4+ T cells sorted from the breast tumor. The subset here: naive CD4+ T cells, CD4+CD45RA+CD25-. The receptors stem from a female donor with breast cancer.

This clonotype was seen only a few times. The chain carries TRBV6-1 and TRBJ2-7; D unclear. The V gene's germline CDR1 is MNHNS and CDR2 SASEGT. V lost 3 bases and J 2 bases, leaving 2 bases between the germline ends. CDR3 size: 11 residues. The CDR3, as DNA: TGTGCCAGCAGTGATACCTACGAGCAGTACTTC. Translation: CASSDTYEQYF.

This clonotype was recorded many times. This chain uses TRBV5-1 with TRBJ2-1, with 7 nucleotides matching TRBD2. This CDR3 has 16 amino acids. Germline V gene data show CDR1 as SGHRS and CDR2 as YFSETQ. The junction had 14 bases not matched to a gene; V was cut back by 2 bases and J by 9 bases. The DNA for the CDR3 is TGCGCCAGCAGCTTAGGATCTAGCGGCGTTCGGGGTGAGCAGTTCTTC. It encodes CASSLGSSGVRGEQFF. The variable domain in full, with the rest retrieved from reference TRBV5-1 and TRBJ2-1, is KAGVTQTPRYLIKTRGQQVTLSCSPISGHRSVSWYQQTPGQGLQFLFEYFSETQRNKGNFPGRFSGRQFSNSRSEMNVSTLELGDSALYLCASSLGSSGVRGEQFFGPGTRLTVL.

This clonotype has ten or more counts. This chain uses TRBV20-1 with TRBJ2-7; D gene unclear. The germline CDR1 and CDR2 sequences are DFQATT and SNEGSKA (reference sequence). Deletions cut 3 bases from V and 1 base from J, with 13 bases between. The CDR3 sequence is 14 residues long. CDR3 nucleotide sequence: TGCAGTGCTAGCCGTCCGTTCGGTTCCTACGAGCAGTACTTC. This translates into CSASRPFGSYEQYF.

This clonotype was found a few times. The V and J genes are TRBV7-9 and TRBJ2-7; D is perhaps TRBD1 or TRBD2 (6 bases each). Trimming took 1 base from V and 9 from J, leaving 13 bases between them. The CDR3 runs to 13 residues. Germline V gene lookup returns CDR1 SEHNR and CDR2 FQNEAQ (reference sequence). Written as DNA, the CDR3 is TGTGCCAGCAGCTTAGGTCCCGGGGGCGGGCAGTACTTC. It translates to CASSLGPGGGQYF.

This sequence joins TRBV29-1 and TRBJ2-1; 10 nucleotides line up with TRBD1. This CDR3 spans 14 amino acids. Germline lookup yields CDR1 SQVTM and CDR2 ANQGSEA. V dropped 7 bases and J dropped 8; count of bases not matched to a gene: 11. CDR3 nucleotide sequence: TGCAGCGGCTCTGGGGGACAGGGGTCGTATGAGCAGTTCTTC. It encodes CSGSGGQGSYEQFF.

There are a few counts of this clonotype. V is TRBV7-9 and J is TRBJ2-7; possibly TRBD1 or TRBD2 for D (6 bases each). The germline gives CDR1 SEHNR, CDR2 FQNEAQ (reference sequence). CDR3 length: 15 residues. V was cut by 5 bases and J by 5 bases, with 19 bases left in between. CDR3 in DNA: TGTGCCAGCAGCCAAGGGGGGATTGTGTGGAACGAGCAGTACTTC. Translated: CASSQGGIVWNEQYF. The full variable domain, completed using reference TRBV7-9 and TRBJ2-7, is DTGVSQNPRHKITKRGQNVTFRCDPISEHNRLYWYRQTLGQGPEFLTYFQNEAQLEKSRLLSDRFSAERPKGSFSTLEIQRTEQGDSAMYLCASSQGGIVWNEQYFGPGTRLTVT.

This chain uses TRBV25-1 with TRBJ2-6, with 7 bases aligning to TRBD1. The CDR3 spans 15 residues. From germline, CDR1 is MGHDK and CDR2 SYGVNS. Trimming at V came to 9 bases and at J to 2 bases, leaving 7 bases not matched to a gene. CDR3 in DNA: TGTGCCAGTCCCTCTGACAGGGCTGGGGCCAACGTCCTGACTTTC. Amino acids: CASPSDRAGANVLTF.

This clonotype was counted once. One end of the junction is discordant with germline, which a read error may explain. CDR3 in amino acids: CASSHRDSDFHF. The DNA of the CDR3 is TGTGCCAGCAGCCATAGAGACTCCGATTTTCACTTC. The chain is built from TRBV4-2 and TRBJ2-1; D remains unclear. The germline V gene has CDR1 LGHNA and CDR2 YNFKEQ. The CDR3 spans 12 residues.

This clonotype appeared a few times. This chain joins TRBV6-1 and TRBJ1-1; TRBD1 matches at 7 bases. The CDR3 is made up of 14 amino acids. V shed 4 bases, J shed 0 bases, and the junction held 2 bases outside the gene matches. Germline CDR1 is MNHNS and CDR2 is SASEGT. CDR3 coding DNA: TGTGCCAGCAGTGGGGACAGCCTGAACACTGAAGCTTTCTTT. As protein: CASSGDSLNTEAFF.

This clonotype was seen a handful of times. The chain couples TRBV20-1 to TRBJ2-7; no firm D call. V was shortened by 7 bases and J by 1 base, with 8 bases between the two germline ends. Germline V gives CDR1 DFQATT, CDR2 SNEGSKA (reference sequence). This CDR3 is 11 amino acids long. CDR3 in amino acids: CSVGPSYEQYF. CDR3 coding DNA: TGCAGTGTCGGGCCTTCCTACGAGCAGTACTTC.

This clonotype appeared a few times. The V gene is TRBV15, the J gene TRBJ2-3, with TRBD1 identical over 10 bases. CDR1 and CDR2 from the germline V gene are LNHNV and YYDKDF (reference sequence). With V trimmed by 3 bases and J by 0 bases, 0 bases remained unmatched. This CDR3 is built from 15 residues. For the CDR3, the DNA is TGTGCCACCAGCAGGGGACAGGGGAGCACAGATACGCAGTATTTT. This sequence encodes CATSRGQGSTDTQYF.

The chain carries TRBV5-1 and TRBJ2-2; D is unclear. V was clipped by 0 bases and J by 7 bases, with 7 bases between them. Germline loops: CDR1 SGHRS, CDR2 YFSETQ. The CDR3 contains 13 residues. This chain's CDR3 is CASSLDFHGELFF. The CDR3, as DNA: TGCGCCAGCAGCTTGGATTTTCACGGGGAGCTGTTTTTT. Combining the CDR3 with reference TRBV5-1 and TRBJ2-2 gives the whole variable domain KAGVTQTPRYLIKTRGQQVTLSCSPISGHRSVSWYQQTPGQGLQFLFEYFSETQRNKGNFPGRFSGRQFSNSRSEMNVSTLELGDSALYLCASSLDFHGELFFGEGSRLTVL.

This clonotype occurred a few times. As DNA, the CDR3 is TGCAGTGCAGATGACAGCGATAGAAACACCATATATTTT. Amino acids: CSADDSDRNTIYF. The chain couples TRBV20-1 to TRBJ1-3; D may be TRBD1 (5 bases). The CDR3 is made up of 13 amino acids. Germline loops: CDR1 DFQATT, CDR2 SNEGSKA (reference sequence). Trimming removed 6 bases from V and 5 bases from J, with 14 bases in between.

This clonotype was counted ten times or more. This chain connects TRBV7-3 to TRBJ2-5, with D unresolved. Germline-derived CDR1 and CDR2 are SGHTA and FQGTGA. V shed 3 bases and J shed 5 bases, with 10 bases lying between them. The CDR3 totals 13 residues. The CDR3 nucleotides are TGTGCCAGCAGCTTGCACAAAAGCGAGACCCAGTACTTC. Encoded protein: CASSLHKSETQYF.

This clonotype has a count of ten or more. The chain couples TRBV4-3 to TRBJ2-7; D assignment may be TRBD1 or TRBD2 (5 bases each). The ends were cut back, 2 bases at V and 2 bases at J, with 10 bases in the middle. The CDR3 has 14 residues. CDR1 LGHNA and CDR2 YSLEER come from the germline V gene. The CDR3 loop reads CASSQRQGPYEQYF. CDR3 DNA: TGCGCCAGCAGCCAAAGGCAGGGACCCTACGAGCAGTACTTC.

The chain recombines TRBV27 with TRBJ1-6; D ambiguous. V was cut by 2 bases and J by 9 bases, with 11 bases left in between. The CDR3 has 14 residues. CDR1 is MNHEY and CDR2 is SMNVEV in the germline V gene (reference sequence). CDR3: CASSLRGLASPLHF. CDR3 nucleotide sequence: TGTGCCAGCAGTTTAAGAGGGCTGGCTTCACCCCTCCACTTT.

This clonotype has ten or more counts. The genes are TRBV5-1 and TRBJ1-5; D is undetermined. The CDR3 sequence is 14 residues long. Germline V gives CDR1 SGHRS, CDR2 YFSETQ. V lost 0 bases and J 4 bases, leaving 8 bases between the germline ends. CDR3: CASSLGAENQPQHF. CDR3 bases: TGCGCCAGCAGCTTGGGGGCAGAAAATCAGCCCCAGCATTTT.

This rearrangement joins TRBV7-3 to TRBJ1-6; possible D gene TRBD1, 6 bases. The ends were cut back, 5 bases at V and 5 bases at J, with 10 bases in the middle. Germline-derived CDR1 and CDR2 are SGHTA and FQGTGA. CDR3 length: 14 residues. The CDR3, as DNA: TGTGCCAGCAGCGTTACAGGGAATAATTCACCCCTCCACTTT. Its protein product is CASSVTGNNSPLHF.

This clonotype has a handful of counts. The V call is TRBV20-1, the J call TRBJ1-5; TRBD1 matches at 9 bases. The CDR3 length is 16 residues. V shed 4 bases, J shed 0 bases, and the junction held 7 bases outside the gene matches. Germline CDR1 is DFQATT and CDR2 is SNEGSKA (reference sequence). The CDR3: CSAMRGTGYSNQPQHF. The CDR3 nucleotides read TGCAGTGCTATGCGTGGGACAGGGTATAGCAATCAGCCCCAGCATTTT.

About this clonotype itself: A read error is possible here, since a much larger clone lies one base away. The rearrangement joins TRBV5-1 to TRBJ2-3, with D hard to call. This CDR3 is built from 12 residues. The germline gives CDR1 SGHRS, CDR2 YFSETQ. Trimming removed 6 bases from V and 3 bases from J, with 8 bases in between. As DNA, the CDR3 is TGCGCCAGCAACACAGAGACAGATACGCAGTATTTT. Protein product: CASNTETDTQYF.

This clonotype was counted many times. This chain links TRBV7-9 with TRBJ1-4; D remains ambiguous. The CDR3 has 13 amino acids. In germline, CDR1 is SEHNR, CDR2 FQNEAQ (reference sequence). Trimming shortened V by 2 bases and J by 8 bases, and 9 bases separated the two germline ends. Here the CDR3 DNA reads TGTGCCAGCAGCTTACGGTCTGGGGAAAAACTGTTTTTT. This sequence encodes CASSLRSGEKLFF.

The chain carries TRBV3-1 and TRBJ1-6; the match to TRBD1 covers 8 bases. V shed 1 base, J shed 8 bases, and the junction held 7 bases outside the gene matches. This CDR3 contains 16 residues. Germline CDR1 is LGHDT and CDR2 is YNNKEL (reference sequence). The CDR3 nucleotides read TGTGCCAGCAGCCAAGGACAGGGGTTCTCTCATTCACCCCTCCACTTT. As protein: CASSQGQGFSHSPLHF.

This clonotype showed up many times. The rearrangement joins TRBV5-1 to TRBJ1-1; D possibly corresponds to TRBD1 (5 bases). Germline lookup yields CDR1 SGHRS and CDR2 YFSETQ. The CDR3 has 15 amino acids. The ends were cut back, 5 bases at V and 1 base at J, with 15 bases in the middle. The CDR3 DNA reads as TGCGCCAGCAGACACCGGGGCACCGGGAACACTGAAGCTTTCTTT. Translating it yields CASRHRGTGNTEAFF. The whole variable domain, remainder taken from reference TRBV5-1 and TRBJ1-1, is KAGVTQTPRYLIKTRGQQVTLSCSPISGHRSVSWYQQTPGQGLQFLFEYFSETQRNKGNFPGRFSGRQFSNSRSEMNVSTLELGDSALYLCASRHRGTGNTEAFFGQGTRLTVV.

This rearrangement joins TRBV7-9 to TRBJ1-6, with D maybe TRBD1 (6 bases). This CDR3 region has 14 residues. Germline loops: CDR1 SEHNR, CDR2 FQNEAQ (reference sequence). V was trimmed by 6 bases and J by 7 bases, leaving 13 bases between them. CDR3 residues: CASRDLTGNSPLHF. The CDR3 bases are TGTGCCAGCAGGGACCTAACAGGGAATTCACCCCTCCACTTT. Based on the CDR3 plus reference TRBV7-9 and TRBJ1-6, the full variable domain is DTGVSQNPRHKITKRGQNVTFRCDPISEHNRLYWYRQTLGQGPEFLTYFQNEAQLEKSRLLSDRFSAERPKGSFSTLEIQRTEQGDSAMYLCASRDLTGNSPLHFGNGTRLTVT.

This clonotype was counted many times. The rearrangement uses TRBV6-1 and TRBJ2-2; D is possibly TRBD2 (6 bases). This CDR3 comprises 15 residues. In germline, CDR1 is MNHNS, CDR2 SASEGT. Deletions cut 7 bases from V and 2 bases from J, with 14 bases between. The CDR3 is CASTVAEGNTGELFF. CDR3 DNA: TGTGCCAGCACAGTAGCGGAAGGAAACACCGGGGAGCTGTTTTTT.

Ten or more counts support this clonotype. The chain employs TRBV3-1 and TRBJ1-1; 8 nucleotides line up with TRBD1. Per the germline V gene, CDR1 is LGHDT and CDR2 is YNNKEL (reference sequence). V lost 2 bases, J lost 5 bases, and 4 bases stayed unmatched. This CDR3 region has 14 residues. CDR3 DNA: TGTGCCAGCAGCCAACCAGGGGGCACGACTGAAGCTTTCTTT. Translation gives CASSQPGGTTEAFF.

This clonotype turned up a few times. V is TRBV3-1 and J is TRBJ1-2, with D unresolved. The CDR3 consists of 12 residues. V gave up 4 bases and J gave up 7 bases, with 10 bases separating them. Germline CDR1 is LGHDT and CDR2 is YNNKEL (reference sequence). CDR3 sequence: CASSREGTGYTF. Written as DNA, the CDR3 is TGTGCCAGCAGCCGCGAGGGTACTGGCTACACCTTC.

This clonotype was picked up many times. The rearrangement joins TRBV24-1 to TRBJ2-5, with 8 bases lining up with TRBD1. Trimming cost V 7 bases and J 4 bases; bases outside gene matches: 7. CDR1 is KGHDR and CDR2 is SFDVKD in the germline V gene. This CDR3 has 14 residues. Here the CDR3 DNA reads TGTGCCACCAGCGCAGGGGGCGCGGGAGAGACCCAGTACTTC. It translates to CATSAGGAGETQYF.

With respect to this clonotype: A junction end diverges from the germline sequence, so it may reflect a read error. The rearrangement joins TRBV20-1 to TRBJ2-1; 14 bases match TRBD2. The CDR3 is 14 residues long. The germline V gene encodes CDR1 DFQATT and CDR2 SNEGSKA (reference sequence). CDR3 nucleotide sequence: TGCAGTGCTAGGGGACTAGCGGGAGTCAATGAGCAGTCCTTC. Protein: CSARGLAGVNEQSF.

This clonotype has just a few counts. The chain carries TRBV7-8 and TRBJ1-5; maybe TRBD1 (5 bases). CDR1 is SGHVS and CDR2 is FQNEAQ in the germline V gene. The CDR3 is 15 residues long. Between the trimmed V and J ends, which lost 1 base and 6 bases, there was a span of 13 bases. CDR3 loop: CASSLEAGFTQPQHF. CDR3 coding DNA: TGTGCCAGCAGCTTAGAAGCAGGGTTTACTCAGCCCCAGCATTTT.